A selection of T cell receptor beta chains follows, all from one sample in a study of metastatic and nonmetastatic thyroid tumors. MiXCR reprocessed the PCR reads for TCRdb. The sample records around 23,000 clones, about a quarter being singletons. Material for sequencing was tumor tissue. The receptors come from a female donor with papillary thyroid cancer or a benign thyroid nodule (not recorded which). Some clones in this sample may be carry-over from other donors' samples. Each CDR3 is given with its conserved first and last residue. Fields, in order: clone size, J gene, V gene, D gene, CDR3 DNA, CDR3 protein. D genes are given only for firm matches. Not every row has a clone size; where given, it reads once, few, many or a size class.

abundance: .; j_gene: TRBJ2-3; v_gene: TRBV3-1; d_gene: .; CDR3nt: TGTGCCAGCAGCCCCAGGGTGACCATTTTCACAGATACGCAGTATTTT; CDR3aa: CASSPRVTIFTDTQYF
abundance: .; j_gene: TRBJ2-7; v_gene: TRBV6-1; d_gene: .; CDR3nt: TGTCCCAGCAGTACCCGGTGGAGAGGAGAGCAGTACTTC; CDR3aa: CPSSTRWRGEQYF
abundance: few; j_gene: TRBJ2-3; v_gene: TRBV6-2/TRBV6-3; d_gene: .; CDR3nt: TGTGCCAGCAGTTCTACTAGCTTCACATATACGCAGTATTTT; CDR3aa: CASSSTSFTYTQYF
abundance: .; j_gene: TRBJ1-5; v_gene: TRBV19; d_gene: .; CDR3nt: TGTGCCAGCAAGACGGTTTTTAATAGCAATCAGCCCCAGCATTTT; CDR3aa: CASKTVFNSNQPQHF
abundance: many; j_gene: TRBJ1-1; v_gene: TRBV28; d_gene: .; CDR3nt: TGTGCCAGCAGTTTCCTACCGGGACGGGAGGGTGCTTTCTTT; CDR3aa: CASSFLPGREGAFF
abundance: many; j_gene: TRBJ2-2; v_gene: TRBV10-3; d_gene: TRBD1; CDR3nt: TGTGCCTCCCGACAGGGGGCTGGGAACACCGGGGAGCTGTTTTTT; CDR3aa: CASRQGAGNTGELFF
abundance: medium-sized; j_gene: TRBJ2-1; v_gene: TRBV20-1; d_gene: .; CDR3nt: TGCAGTGCTAGAGTAGGGGGGGCCTTCTACAATGAGCAGTTCTTC; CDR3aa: CSARVGGAFYNEQFF
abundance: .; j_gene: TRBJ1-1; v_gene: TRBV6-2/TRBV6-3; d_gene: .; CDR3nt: TGTGCCAGCAGTCAAGTCGGGGCAGGAGAAGCTTTCTTT; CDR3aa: CASSQVGAGEAFF
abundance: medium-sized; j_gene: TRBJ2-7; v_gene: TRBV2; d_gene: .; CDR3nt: TGTGCCAGTACCGGGACGGCTTCCTACGAGCAGTACTTC; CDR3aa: CASTGTASYEQYF
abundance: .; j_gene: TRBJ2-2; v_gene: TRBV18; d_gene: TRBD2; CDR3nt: TGTGCCAGCTCGTATACTAGCGGGAGAGGCGACGGGGAGCTGTTTTTT; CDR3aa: CASSYTSGRGDGELFF
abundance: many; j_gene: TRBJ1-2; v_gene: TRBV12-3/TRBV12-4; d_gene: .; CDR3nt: TGTGCCAGCAGTTTAGAGGGGGGGGGTAAATATGGCTACACCTTC; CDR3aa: CASSLEGGGKYGYTF
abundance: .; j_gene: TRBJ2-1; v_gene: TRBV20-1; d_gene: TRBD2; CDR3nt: TGCAGTGCCCCTGAGACTAGCGGGAGGATCAATGAGCAGTTCTTC; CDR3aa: CSAPETSGRINEQFF
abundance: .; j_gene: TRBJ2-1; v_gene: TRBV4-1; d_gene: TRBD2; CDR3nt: TGCGCCAGCAGCCAAGCCGGGACTAGCGGGCACCATCGGGAGTTCTTC; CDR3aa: CASSQAGTSGHHREFF
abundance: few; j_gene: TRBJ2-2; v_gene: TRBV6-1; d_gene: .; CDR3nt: TGTGCCAGCAGTCGCGCTGGCCTCTACGCTAACACCGGGGAGCTGTTTTTT; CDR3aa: CASSRAGLYANTGELFF
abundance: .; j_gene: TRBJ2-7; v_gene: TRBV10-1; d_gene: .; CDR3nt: TGCGCCAGCAGTGAGTCTAGCGTCCACGAGCAGTACTTC; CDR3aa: CASSESSVHEQYF
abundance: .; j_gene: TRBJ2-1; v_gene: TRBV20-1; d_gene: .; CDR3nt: TGCAGTGCTAGAGAGGGCAGGATGCAGTTCTTC; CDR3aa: CSAREGRMQFF
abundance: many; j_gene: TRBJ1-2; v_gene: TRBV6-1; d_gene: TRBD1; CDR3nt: TGTGCCAGCAGTCCAGGGGGCGAAATAAGCGGCTACACCTTC; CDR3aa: CASSPGGEISGYTF
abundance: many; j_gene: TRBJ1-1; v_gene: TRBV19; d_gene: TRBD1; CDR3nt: TGTGCCAGTAGTATAGGACAGGGGAACACTGAAGCTTTCTTT; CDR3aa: CASSIGQGNTEAFF
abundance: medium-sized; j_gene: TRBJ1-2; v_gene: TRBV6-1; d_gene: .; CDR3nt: TGTGCCAGCAGCCTGTACGGGGGCTACACCTTC; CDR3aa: CASSLYGGYTF
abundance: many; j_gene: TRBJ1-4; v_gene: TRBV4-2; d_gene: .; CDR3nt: TGTGCCAGCAGCCAAGAGTATGGAAAACTGTTTTTT; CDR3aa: CASSQEYGKLFF
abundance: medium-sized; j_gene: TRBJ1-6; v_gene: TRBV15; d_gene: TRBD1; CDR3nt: TGTGCCACCAGCAGGGACAGGGGGGAAGTATGGTATTCACCCCTCCACTTT; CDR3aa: CATSRDRGEVWYSPLHF
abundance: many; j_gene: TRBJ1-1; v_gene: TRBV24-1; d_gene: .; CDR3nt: TGTGCCACCAGTGAGACAGGGAACACTGAAGCTTTCTTT; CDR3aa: CATSETGNTEAFF
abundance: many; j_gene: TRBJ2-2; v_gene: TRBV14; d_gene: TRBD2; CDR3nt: TGTGCCAGCAGCTATAAAGCGGGGGGTGGAACCGGGGAGCTGTTTTTT; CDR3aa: CASSYKAGGGTGELFF
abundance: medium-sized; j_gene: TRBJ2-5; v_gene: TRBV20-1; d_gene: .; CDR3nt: TGCAGTGCTAGAGATCTGAGACAGGCGGAAGAGACCCAGTACTTC; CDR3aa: CSARDLRQAEETQYF
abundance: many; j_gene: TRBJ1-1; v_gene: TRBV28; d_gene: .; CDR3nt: TGTGCCAGCAGTTTAGGTTGGGGGAACACTGAAGCTTTCTTT; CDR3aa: CASSLGWGNTEAFF
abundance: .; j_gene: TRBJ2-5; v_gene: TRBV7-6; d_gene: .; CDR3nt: TGTGCCAGCAGCCCTCTCCGCCAAGAGACCCAGTACTTC; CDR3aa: CASSPLRQETQYF
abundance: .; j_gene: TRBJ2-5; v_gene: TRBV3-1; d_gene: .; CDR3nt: TGTGCCAGCAGCCAAGATCAACAGCGTGTCGGGGAGACACAGTACTTC; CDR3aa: CASSQDQQRVGETQYF
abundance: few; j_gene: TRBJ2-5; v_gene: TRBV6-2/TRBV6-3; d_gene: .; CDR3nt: TGTGCCAGCAGACTCCAGGACGGAGAGGGTCAGACACAGTACTTC; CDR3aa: CASRLQDGEGQTQYF
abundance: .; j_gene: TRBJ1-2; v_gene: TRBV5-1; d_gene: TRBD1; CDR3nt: TGCGCCAGCAGCCCCGGGACAGGGGCATCATGGGGCTACACCTTC; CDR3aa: CASSPGTGASWGYTF
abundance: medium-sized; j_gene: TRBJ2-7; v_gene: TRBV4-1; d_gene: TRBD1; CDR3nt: TGCGCCAGCAGCCCCGGGACAGGGTTAGGCGAGCAGTACTTC; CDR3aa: CASSPGTGLGEQYF
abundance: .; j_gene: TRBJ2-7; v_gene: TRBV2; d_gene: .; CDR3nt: TGTGCAAGCAGTTACTACGAGCAGTACTTC; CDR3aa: CASSYYEQYF
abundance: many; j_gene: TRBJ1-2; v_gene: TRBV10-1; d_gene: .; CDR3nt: TGCGCCAGCAGTGAGCGGAGGGGCGAAGATGGCTACACCTTC; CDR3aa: CASSERRGEDGYTF
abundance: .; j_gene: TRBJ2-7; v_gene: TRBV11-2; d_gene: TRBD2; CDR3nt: TGTGCCAGCAGCTTAGGTGGTCAGACGGGACTAGCGGACTACGAGCAGTACTTC; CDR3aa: CASSLGGQTGLADYEQYF
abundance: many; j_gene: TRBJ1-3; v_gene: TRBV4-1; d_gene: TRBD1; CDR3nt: TGCGCCAGCAGCCGCACAACAGGGGCTGGAAACACCATATATTTT; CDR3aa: CASSRTTGAGNTIYF
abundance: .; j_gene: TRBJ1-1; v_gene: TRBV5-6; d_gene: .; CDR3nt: TGTGCCAGCAACTTGGTCGGTAGGGAGAGGGGCACTGAAGCTTTCTTC; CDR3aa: CASNLVGRERGTEAFF
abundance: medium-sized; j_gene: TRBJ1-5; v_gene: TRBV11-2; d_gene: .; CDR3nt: TGTGCCAGCAGCCCGGGGGTGAGGCAGCCCCAGCATTTT; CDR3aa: CASSPGVRQPQHF